A single T cell receptor (beta chain) is shown here with its context. V lost 1 base, J lost 11 bases, and 15 bases lay in between. Germline CDR1 reads DFQATT; CDR2 reads SNEGSKA (reference sequence). The CDR3 length is 13 residues. This sample was included in a study of CD8 T cells in Susac syndrome. With random hexamers, reverse transcription was performed on about 0.45 to 1 ug of RNA. MiXCR was run by TCRdb on the immunoSEQ multiplex PCR reads, yielding one entry per CDR3 protein. The repertoire holds some 190,000 distinct CDR3 sequences, with less than 95% as singletons. J is TRBJ2-1 and V is TRBV20-1, with D possibly called TRBD1 or TRBD2 (7 bases each). The receptor was derived from a human donor in good health. Sequenced input: CD4+ T cells from PBMCs. The CDR3 sequence: CSARGPGGQKQFF. Here the CDR3 DNA reads TGCAGTGCTAGAGGGCCGGGGGGACAGAAGCAGTTCTTC.